Shown below are 16 T cell receptor beta chains from a single sample sequenced in a study of patients and donors after allogeneic stem cell transplantation. TCRdb analysed the RT-PCR reads with MiXCR anew, one entry per CDR3 protein. The sample yields more than 850,000 distinct CDR3 sequences, about a sixth seen once. Sequenced material: blood, either unsorted or a sorted T cell fraction (not recorded which). All receptors derive from a human donor who was either an allogeneic HSCT recipient or a stem cell or donor lymphocyte infusion donor (not recorded which). It is not recorded whose cells these are; they may come from a transplant donor.

The chain uses TRBV4-2 and TRBJ2-7; possibly TRBD1 or TRBD2 for D (6 bases each). CDR1 and CDR2 (germline): LGHNA, YNFKEQ. V was trimmed by 0 bases and J by 4 bases, leaving 10 bases between them. CDR3 length: 14 residues. CDR3 protein: CASSQDGGPYEQYF. The CDR3 coding sequence is TGTGCCAGCAGCCAAGATGGGGGGCCTTACGAGCAGTACTTC.

This clonotype was counted between two and nine times. The genes are TRBV3-1 and TRBJ2-5; D may be TRBD2 (6 bases). The V gene's germline CDR1 is LGHDT and CDR2 YNNKEL (reference sequence). This CDR3 has 14 amino acids. The V end lost 4 bases, the J end lost 2 bases, and 11 bases lay between the germline ends. CDR3 DNA: TGTGCCAGCAGCCCCCGGGACTTTCAAGAGACCCAGTACTTC. Translation: CASSPRDFQETQYF.

V is TRBV20-1 and J is TRBJ2-7; D is ambiguous. V lost 0 bases and J 0 bases, leaving 9 bases between the germline ends. This CDR3 has 14 amino acids. Per germline, CDR1 DFQATT and CDR2 SNEGSKA (reference sequence). The CDR3 nucleotides read TGCAGTGCTAGAGAAGCGCAGAGCTCCTACGAGCAGTACTTC. Its protein product is CSAREAQSSYEQYF.

This rearrangement joins TRBV20-1 to TRBJ2-2, with D perhaps TRBD2 (6 bases). V lost 2 bases, J lost 1 base, and 14 bases lay in between. Germline V gene sequence: CDR1 DFQATT, CDR2 SNEGSKA (reference sequence). The CDR3 is 16 residues long. CDR3 nucleotides: TGCAGTGCTAGATTCGGGGGTGTGCGGAACACCGGGGAGCTGTTTTTT. As protein: CSARFGGVRNTGELFF.

This clonotype was observed a few times. Sequence at one end of the junction differs from germline and may be a read error. V gene TRBV12-3 or TRBV12-4 combines with J gene TRBJ2-2; unclear D gene. The CDR3 has 12 amino acids. CDR3 nucleotides: TGTGCCAGCAGGAGGAACCCCGGGGAGCTGTTTTTT. This sequence encodes CASRRNPGELFF.

The chain employs TRBV5-1 and TRBJ2-7; 8 bases match TRBD2. CDR3 size: 16 residues. CDR1 and CDR2 (germline): SGHRS, YFSETQ. With 6 bases clipped from V and 1 base from J, the junction kept 12 bases outside the gene matches. The CDR3 coding sequence is TGCGCCAGCACAACCGGGGGGGCTAGCGCATCCTACGAGCAGTACTTC. Translated, it gives CASTTGGASASYEQYF.

The table lists this clonotype with a few counts. The genes are TRBV12-3 or TRBV12-4 and TRBJ1-5; 8 bases agree with TRBD1. The CDR3 consists of 17 residues. After removal of 5 bases from V and 0 bases from J, the junction contained 9 bases not matched to a gene. The CDR3 loop is CASSTDRGLYSNQPQHF. The CDR3 nucleotides are TGTGCCAGCAGTACTGACAGGGGACTCTATAGCAATCAGCCCCAGCATTTT.

The sample holds a few counts of this clonotype. The V gene is TRBV24-1, the J gene TRBJ2-5; 8 nucleotides align to TRBD2. The CDR3 sequence is 15 residues long. V trimming: 4 bases; J trimming: 5 bases; junction bases outside the gene matches: 8. CDR1 is KGHDR and CDR2 is SFDVKD in the germline V gene. The CDR3 nucleotides are TGTGCCACCAGTGACCAGGGACTAGGAGGGGAGACCCAGTACTTC. It yields the protein CATSDQGLGGETQYF.

The genes are TRBV7-2 and TRBJ1-2; TRBD1 matches at 8 bases. The CDR3 sequence is 15 residues long. Germline V gives CDR1 SGHTA, CDR2 FQGNSA. V lost 4 bases to trimming and J lost 5 bases; unmatched junction nucleotides: 9. This CDR3 is CASSSPPDREYGYTF. DNA of the CDR3: TGTGCCAGCAGCTCACCCCCGGACAGGGAATATGGCTACACCTTC.

There are a few counts of this clonotype. The chain has TRBV7-2 and TRBJ1-1, with D possibly TRBD1 on 5 matching bases. CDR1 is SGHTA and CDR2 is FQGNSA in the germline V gene. The CDR3 sequence is 15 residues long. Trimming removed 1 base from V and 4 bases from J, with 13 bases in between. As DNA, the CDR3 is TGTGCCAGCAGCTTAGTACCGGGTAGGGGCACTGAAGCTTTCTTT. Translation: CASSLVPGRGTEAFF. Full variable domain (rest looked up from reference TRBV7-2 and TRBJ1-1): GAGVSQSPSNKVTEKGKDVELRCDPISGHTALYWYRQSLGQGLEFLIYFQGNSAPDKSGLPSDRFSAERTGGSVSTLTIQRTQQEDSAVYLCASSLVPGRGTEAFFGQGTRLTVV.

The chain couples TRBV4-3 to TRBJ2-5, with 8 bases matching TRBD1. CDR1 is LGHNA and CDR2 is YSLEER in the germline V gene. The CDR3 has 15 amino acids. The V and J ends lost 2 bases and 3 bases, in that order; junction bases with no gene match: 5. This chain's CDR3 is CASSQPTGDEETQYF. CDR3 DNA sequence: TGCGCCAGCAGCCAACCGACAGGGGATGAAGAGACCCAGTACTTC.

Only a few counts were recorded for this clonotype. This chain joins TRBV4-2 and TRBJ2-3, with D perhaps matching TRBD2 (5 bases). The CDR3 has 13 amino acids. Trimming took 4 bases from V and 6 from J, leaving 11 bases between them. In germline, CDR1 is LGHNA, CDR2 YNFKEQ. CDR3 nucleotides: TGTGCCAGCAGCCGAGAGACGGGGGATACGCAGTATTTT. It yields the protein CASSRETGDTQYF.

This clonotype was detected a few times. This CDR3 is CASTPQDRDAGELFF. CDR3 bases: TGTGCCAGCACCCCCCAAGACAGGGACGCCGGGGAGCTGTTTTTT. The V gene is TRBV28, the J gene TRBJ2-2, with TRBD1 matching over 7 bases. Unmatched junction bases numbered 11, after V lost 7 bases and J lost 6 bases. Germline loops: CDR1 MDHEN, CDR2 SYDVKM. The CDR3 contains 15 residues.

CDR3 sequence reads: CASSEAGRGGANYGYTF. The CDR3, as DNA: TGTGCCAGCAGTGAAGCAGGTCGTGGCGGGGCTAACTATGGCTACACCTTC. V is TRBV6-1 and J is TRBJ1-2; D remains unclear. The germline gives CDR1 MNHNS, CDR2 SASEGT. V was cut by 0 bases and J by 0 bases, with 14 bases left in between. The CDR3 is made up of 17 amino acids.

The sample holds many counts of this clonotype. The chain uses TRBV15 and TRBJ1-6; D remains unclear. This CDR3 contains 16 residues. V lost 4 bases and J 10 bases, leaving 20 bases between the germline ends. Germline V gene data show CDR1 as LNHNV and CDR2 as YYDKDF (reference sequence). The CDR3 coding sequence is TGTGCCACCAGCATTACCAGGTCCCTAGTGATATCACCCCTCCACTTT. Its protein is CATSITRSLVISPLHF.

The CDR3 sequence is CASSRIGRASTDTQYF. CDR3 DNA sequence: TGTGCCAGCAGTCGAATTGGACGCGCTAGCACAGATACGCAGTATTTT. The chain couples TRBV12-3 or TRBV12-4 to TRBJ2-3; D is unresolved. The CDR3 consists of 16 residues. The V end was cut by 5 bases, the J end by 0 bases, with 15 bases between.